This T cell receptor (beta chain) was documented in a study of blood T cell repertoires in COVID-19. Participants were aged 18 to 89 years, lived in under 25 US areas, and enrolled virtually. Clinical history as reported by participants underpinned cohort assignment. Symptom resolution, clearance, or two negative PCRs marked donors in Cohort 3 as recovered. Measured with immunoSEQ multiplex PCR; TCRdb has only the in-frame clones, and not every one. Of more than 200,000 clones in the sample, around 86% were seen once. The junction had 12 bases not matched to a gene; V was cut back by 7 bases and J by 4 bases. The CDR3 is 16 amino acids. CDR1 and CDR2 (germline): SNHLY, FYNNEI.

The specimen sequenced was PBMCs or T cells enriched from blood (not recorded which). This chain links TRBV2 with TRBJ2-5; 10 bases align to TRBD2. This receptor was obtained from a woman aged 45-59 years who had recovered from COVID-19. The CDR3 DNA reads TGTGCCAGCAACAAACAACTAGCGGGATGGGGAGAGACCCAGTACTTC. Translating it yields CASNKQLAGWGETQYF.